The sequence of this T cell receptor (beta chain) was determined in a study of vaccination effects on CD4 cells after COVID-19. ViraFEST expansion of antigen-specific CD4+ T cells with viral peptide pools preceded sequencing. With 10 to 11 days of culture completed, CD4+ T cells were isolated. The person was diagnosed with PCR-confirmed SARS-CoV-2 infection between March and December 2020. The repertoire was sequenced with immunoSEQ multiplex PCR; TCRdb's copy has only in-frame clones and lacks some. The table has about 70,000 clones, roughly 73% seen once; the top ten hold less than 6.5%. Comment on this clone: Its cognate antigen is unknown.

This receptor was identified in a human donor who had a prior SARS-CoV-2 infection. This sample comprised CD4+ T cells from PBMCs cultured with HIV peptides, obtained before COVID-19 vaccination. Subset specified: HIV-1 Nef peptide pool negative control/reference culture.

As DNA, the CDR3 is TGTGCCAGCAGCTACCGGGACCTCTACAATGAGCAGTTCTTC. Translated: CASSYRDLYNEQFF. The genes are TRBV9 and TRBJ2-1, with D possibly being TRBD1 or TRBD2 (5 bases each). This CDR3 has 14 residues. Trimming removed 4 bases from V and 3 bases from J, with 11 bases in between. Germline CDR1 is SGDLS and CDR2 is YYNGEE.